The clone carrying this TCR beta chain has just a few counts. What it recognizes is unknown. The data are from a study of beta chain features in type 1 diabetes. Study results and caveats: For TCRB rearrangement, an influence of HLA type remained unresolved here.

Reverse transcribing all isolated RNA meant expressed TCRB transcripts were sequenced. The data were produced by immunoSEQ multiplex PCR, yet TCRdb's version contains in-frame clones alone and is incomplete. The repertoire holds some 140,000 clones, with around 8.7% as singletons. With 5 bases removed from V and 2 bases from J, the gap between germline ends came to 7 bases. Germline CDR1 MDHEN, CDR2 SYDVKM. CDR3 length equals 14 residues. The origin of this receptor is a man between 18 and 35 years old in good health. The sequenced sample consisted of central memory CD4+ T cells from blood. This chain uses TRBV28 with TRBJ2-6; D is unresolved. CDR3 residues: CASSPSTGANVLTF. In DNA form, the CDR3 reads TGTGCCAGCAGTCCATCAACTGGGGCCAACGTCCTGACTTTC.